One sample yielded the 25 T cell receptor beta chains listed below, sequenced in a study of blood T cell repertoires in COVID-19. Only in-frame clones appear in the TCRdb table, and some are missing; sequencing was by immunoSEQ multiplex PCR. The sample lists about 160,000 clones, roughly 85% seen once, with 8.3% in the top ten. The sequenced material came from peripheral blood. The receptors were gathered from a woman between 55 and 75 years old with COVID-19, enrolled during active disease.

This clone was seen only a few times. The CDR3 protein is CASSYGGSYNSPLHF. As DNA, the CDR3 is TGTGCCAGCAGTTACGGGGGGTCCTATAATTCACCCCTCCACTTT. This rearrangement joins TRBV6-5 to TRBJ1-6, with D tentatively TRBD1 (5 bases). The V gene's germline CDR1 is MNHEY and CDR2 SVGAGI. V lost 2 bases and J 1 base, leaving 6 bases between the germline ends. The CDR3 runs 15 residues.

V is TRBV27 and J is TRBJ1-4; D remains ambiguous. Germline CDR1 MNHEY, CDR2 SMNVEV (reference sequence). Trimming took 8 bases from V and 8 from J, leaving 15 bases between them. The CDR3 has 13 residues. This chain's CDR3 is CASRDGGREKLFF. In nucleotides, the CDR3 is TGTGCCAGCCGAGATGGAGGGAGGGAAAAACTGTTTTTT.

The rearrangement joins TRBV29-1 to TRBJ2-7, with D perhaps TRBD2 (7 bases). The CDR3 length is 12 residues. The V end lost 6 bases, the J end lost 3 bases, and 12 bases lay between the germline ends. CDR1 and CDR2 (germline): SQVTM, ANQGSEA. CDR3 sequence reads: CSVGEGVYEQYV. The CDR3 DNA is TGCAGCGTGGGGGAGGGGGTCTACGAGCAGTACGTC.

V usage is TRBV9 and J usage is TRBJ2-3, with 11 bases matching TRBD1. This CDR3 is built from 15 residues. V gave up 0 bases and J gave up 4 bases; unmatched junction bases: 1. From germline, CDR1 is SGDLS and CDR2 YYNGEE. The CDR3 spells CASSVGGQGADTQYF. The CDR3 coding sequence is TGTGCCAGCAGCGTAGGGGGACAGGGGGCAGATACGCAGTATTTT.

DNA of the CDR3: TGTGCCAGCTCACCACGGCCGAGAGGCATAAACTTTAGCAATCAGCCCCAGCATTTT. Translating it yields CASSPRPRGINFSNQPQHF. The chain employs TRBV18 and TRBJ1-5; no definite D call. Germline V gene sequence: CDR1 KGHSH, CDR2 LQKENI. CDR3 length: 19 amino acids. V lost 1 base to trimming and J lost 0 bases, with 19 bases between them.

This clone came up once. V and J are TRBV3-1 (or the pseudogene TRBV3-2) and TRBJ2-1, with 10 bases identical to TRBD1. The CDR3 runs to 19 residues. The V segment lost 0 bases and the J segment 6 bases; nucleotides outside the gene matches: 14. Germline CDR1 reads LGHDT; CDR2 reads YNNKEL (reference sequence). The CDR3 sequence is CASSQDRAGTGAKVNEQFF. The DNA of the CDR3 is TGTGCCAGCAGCCAAGATAGGGCCGGGACAGGGGCTAAGGTCAATGAGCAGTTCTTC.

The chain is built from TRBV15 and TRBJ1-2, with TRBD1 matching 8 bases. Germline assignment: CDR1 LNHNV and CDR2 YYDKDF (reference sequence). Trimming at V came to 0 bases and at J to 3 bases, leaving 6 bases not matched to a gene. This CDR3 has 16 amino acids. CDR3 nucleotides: TGTGCCACCAGCAGAGATCGAAAGGACAGGGACTATGGCTACACCTTC. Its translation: CATSRDRKDRDYGYTF. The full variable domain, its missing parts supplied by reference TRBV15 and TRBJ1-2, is DAMVIQNPRYQVTQFGKPVTLSCSQTLNHNVMYWYQQKSSQAPKLLFHYYDKDFNNEADTPDNFQSRRPNTSFCFLDIRSPGLGDTAMYLCATSRDRKDRDYGYTFGSGTRLTVV.

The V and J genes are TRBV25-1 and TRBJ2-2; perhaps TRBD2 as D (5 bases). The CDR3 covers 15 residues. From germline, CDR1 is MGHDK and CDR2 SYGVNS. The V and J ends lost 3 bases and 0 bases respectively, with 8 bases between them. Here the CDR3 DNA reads TGTGCCAGCAGTGACCGGACTGCGAACACCGGGGAGCTGTTTTTT. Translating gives CASSDRTANTGELFF.

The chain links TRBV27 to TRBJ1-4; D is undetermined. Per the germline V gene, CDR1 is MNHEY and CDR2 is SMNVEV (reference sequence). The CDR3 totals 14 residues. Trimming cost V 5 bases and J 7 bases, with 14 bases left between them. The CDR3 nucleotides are TGTGCCAGCAGTCCTCAGTGGGAGGCTGAAAAACTGTTTTTT. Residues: CASSPQWEAEKLFF.

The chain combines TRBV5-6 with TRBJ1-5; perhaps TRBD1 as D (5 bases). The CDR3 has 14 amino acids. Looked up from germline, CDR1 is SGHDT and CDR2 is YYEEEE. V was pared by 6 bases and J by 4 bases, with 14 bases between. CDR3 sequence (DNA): TGTGCCAGCACCCTCCGGGGGGTGAATCAGCCCCAGCATTTT. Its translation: CASTLRGVNQPQHF.

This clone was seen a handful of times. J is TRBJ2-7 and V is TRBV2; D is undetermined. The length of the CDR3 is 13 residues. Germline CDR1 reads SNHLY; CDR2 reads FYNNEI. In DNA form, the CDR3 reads TGTGCCAGCAGGGAAGCTTCCCTCGGCGAGCAGTACGTC. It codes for CASREASLGEQYV.

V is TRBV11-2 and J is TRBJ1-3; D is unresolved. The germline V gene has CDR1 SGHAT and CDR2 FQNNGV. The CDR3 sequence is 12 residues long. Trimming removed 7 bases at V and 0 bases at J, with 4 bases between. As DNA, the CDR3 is TGTGCCAGCATGTACTCTGGAAACACCATATATTTT. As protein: CASMYSGNTIYF.

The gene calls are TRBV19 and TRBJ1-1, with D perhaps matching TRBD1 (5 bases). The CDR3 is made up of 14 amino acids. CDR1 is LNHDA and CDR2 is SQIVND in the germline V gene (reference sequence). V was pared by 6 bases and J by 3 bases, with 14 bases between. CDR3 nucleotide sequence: TGTGCCAGTAGAATCACTTGGACACACACTGAAGCTTTCTTT. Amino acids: CASRITWTHTEAFF.

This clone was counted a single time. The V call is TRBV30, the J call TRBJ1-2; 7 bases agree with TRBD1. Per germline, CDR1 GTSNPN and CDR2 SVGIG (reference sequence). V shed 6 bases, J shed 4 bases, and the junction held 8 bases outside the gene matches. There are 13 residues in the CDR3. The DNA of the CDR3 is TGTGCCTGTCCCTCGACAGGGTCCTATGGCTACACCTTC. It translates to CACPSTGSYGYTF.

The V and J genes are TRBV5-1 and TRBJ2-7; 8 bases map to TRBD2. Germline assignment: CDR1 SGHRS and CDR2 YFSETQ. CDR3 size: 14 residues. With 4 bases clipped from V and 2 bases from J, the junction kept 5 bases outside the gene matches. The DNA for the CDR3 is TGCGCCAGCAGCGCGGGGGGACTTACCTACGAGCAGTACGTC. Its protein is CASSAGGLTYEQYV.

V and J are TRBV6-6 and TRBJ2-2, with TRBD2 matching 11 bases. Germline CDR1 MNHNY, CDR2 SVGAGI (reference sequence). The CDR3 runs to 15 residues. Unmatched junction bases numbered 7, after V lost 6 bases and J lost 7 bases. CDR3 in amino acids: CASRTSGNAGGELFF. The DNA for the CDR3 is TGTGCCAGCAGGACTAGCGGGAATGCGGGCGGGGAGCTGTTTTTT.

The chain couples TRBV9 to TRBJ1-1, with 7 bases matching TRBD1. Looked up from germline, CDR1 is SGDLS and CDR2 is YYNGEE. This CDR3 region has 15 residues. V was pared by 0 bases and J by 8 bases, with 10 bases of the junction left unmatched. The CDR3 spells CASSVGTGENLEAFF. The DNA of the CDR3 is TGTGCCAGCAGCGTAGGGACAGGCGAGAACTTGGAAGCTTTCTTT. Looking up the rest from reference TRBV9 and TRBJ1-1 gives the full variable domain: DSGVTQTPKHLITATGQRVTLRCSPRSGDLSVYWYQQSLDQGLQFLIQYYNGEERAKGNILERFSAQQFPDLHSELNLSSLELGDSALYFCASSVGTGENLEAFFGQGTRLTVV.

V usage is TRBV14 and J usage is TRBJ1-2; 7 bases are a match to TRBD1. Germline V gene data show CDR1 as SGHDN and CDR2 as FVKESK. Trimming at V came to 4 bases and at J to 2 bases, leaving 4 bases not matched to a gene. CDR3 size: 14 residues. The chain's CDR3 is CASSRGQINYGYTF. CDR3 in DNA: TGTGCCAGCAGCCGGGGACAGATAAACTATGGCTACACCTTC.

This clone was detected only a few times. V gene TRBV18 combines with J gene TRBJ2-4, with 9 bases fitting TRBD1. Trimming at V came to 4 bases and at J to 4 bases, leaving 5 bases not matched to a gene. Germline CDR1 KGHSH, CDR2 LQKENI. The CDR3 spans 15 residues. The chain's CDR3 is CASSLGQGWKNIQYF. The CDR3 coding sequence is TGTGCCAGCTCACTTGGACAGGGGTGGAAAAACATTCAGTACTTC.

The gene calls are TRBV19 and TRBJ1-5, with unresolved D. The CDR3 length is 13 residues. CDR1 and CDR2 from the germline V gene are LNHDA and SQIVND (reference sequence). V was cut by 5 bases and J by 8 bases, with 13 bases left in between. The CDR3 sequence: CASSPRTFEPQHF. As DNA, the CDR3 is TGTGCCAGTAGTCCCCGGACTTTTGAGCCCCAGCATTTT.

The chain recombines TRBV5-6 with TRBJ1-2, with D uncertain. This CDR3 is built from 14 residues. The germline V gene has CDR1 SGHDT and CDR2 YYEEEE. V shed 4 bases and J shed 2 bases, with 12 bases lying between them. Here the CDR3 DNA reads TGTGCCAGCAGCCGGGTGGACTCAAACTATGGCTACACCTTC. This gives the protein CASSRVDSNYGYTF.

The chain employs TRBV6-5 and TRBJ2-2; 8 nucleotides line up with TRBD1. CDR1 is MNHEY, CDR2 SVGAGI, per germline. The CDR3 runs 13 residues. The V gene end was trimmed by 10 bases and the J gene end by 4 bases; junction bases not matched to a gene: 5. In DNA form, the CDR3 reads TGTGCCACCAAGGACAGGGCCACCGGGGAGCTGTTTTTT. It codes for CATKDRATGELFF.

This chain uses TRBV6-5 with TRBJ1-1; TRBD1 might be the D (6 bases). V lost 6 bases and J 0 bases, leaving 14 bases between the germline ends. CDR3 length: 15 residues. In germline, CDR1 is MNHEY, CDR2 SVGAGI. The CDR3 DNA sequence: TGTGCCAGCAGACCCAGCGGGGGCCTGAACACTGAAGCTTTCTTT. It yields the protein CASRPSGGLNTEAFF.

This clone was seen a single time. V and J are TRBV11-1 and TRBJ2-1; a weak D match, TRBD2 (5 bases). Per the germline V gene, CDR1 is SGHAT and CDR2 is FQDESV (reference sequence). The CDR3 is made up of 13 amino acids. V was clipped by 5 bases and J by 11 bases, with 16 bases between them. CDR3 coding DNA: TGTGCCAGCAGCCTTCGATTTAGCGACAAGCAGTTCTTC. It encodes CASSLRFSDKQFF.

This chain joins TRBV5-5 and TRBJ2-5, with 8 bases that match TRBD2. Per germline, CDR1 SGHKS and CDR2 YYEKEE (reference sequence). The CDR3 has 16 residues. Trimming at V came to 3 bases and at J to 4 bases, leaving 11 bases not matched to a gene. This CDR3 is CASSSQPGLDSETQYF. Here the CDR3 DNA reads TGTGCCAGCAGCTCCCAACCGGGACTAGATTCAGAGACCCAGTACTTC. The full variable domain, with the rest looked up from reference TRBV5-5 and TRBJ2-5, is DAGVTQSPTHLIKTRGQQVTLRCSPISGHKSVSWYQQVLGQGPQFIFQYYEKEERGRGNFPDRFSARQFPNYSSELNVNALLLGDSALYLCASSSQPGLDSETQYFGPGTRLLVL.